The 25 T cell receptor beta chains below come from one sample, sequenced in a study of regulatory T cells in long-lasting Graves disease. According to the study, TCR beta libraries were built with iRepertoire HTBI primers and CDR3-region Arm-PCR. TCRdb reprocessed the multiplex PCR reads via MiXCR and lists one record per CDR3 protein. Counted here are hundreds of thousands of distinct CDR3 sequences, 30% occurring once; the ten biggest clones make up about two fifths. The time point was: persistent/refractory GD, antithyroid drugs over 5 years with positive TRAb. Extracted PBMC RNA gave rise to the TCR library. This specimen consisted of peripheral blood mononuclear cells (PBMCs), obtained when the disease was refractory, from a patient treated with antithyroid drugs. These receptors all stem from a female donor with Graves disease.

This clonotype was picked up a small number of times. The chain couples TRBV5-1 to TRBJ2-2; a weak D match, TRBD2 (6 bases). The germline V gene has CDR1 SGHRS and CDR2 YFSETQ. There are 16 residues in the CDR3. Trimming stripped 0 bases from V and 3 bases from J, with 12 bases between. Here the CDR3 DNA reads TGCGCCAGCAGCTTGGAACTAGCCCTTTACACCGGGGAGCTGTTTTTT. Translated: CASSLELALYTGELFF. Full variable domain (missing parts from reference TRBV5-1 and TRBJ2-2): KAGVTQTPRYLIKTRGQQVTLSCSPISGHRSVSWYQQTPGQGLQFLFEYFSETQRNKGNFPGRFSGRQFSNSRSEMNVSTLELGDSALYLCASSLELALYTGELFFGEGSRLTVL.

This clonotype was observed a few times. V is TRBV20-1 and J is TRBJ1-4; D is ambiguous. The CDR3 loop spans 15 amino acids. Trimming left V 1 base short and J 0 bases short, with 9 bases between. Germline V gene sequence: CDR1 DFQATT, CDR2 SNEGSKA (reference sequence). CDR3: CSARGGLTTNEKLFF. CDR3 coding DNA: TGCAGTGCTAGAGGTGGTTTGACAACTAATGAAAAACTGTTTTTT.

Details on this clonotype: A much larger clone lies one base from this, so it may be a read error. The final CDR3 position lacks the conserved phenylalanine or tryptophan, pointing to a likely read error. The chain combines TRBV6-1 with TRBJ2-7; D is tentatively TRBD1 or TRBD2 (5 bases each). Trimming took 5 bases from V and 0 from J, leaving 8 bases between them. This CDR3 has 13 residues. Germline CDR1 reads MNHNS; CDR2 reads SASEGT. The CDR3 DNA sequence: TGTGCCAGCAGTCGTGGGGGCTCCTACGAGCAGTACCTC. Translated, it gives CASSRGGSYEQYL.

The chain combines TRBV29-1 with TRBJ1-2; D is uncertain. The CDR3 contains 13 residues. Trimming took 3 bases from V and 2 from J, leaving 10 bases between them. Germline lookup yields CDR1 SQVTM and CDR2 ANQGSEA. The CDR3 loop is CSVDISTNYGYTF. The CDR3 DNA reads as TGCAGCGTTGACATCAGCACGAACTATGGCTACACCTTC.

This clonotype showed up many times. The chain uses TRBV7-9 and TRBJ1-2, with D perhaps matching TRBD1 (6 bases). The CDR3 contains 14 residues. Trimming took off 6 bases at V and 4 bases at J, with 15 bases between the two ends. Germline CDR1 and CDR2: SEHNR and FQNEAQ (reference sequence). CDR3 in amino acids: CASSLGGRGYGYTF. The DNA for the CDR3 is TGTGCCAGCAGTTTGGGGGGGCGCGGCTATGGCTACACCTTC.

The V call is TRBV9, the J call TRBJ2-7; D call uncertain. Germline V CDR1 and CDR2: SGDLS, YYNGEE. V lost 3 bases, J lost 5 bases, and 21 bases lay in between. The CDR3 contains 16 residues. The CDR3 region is CASSETGLLSRDEQYF. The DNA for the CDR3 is TGTGCCAGCAGCGAGACGGGCCTACTTTCCCGGGACGAGCAGTACTTC.

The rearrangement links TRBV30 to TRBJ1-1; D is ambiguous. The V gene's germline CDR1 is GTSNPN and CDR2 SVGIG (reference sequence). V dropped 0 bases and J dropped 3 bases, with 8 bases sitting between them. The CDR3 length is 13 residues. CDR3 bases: TGTGCCTGGAGTGTTAAGGTGGACACTGAAGCTTTCTTT. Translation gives CAWSVKVDTEAFF.

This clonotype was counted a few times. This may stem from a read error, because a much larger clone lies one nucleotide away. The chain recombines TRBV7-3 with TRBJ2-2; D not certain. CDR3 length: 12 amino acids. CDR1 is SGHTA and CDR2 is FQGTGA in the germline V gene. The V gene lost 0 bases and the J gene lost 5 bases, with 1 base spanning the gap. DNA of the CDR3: TGTGCCAGCAGCTTAACGACCGGGGAGCTGTTTTTT. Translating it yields CASSLTTGELFF.

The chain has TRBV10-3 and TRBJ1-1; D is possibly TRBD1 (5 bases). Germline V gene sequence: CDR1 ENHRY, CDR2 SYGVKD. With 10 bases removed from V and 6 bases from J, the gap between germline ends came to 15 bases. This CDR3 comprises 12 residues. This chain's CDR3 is CATTGGGPEAFF. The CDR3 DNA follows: TGTGCCACAACAGGAGGAGGGCCTGAAGCTTTCTTT.

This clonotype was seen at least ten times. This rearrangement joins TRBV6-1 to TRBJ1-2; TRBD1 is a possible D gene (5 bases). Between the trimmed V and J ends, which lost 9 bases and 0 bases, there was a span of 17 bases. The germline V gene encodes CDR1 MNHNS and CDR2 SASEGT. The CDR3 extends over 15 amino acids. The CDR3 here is CASSGEGTTNYGYTF. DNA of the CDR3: TGTGCCAGTTCGGGAGAGGGGACTACTAACTATGGCTACACCTTC.

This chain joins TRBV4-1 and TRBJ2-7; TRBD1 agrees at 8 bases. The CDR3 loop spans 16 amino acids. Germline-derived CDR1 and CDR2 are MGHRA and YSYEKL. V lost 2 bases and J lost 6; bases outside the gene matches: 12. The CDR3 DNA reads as TGCGCCAGCAGCCAACTCGGACAGGGAAAGGCCTCCGAGCAGTACTTC. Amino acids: CASSQLGQGKASEQYF.

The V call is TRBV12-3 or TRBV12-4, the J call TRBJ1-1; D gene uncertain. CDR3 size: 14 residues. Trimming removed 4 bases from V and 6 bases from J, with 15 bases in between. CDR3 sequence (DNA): TGTGCCAGCAGTTCACCGGGAAGGACCCCTGAAGCTTTCTTT. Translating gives CASSSPGRTPEAFF.

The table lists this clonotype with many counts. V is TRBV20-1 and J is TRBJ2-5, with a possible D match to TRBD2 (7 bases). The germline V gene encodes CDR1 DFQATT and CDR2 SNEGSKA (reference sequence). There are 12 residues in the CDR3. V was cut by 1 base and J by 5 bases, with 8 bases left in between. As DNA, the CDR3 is TGCAGTGCTAGAGCGGGGGGCGAGACCCAGTACTTC. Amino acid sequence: CSARAGGETQYF.

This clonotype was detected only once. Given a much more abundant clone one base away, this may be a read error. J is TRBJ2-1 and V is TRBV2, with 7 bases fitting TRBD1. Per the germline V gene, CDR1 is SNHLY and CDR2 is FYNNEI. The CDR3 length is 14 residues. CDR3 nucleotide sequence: TGTGCCAGCAGTGGGGGGACAGTCCAAGAGACCCAGTGCTTC. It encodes CASSGGTVQETQCF. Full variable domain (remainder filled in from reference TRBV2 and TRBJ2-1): EPEVTQTPSHQVTQMGQEVILRCVPISNHLYFYWYRQILGQKVEFLVSFYNNEISEKSEIFDDQFSVERPDGSNFTLKIRSTKLEDSAMYFCASSGGTVQETQCFGPGTRLTVL.

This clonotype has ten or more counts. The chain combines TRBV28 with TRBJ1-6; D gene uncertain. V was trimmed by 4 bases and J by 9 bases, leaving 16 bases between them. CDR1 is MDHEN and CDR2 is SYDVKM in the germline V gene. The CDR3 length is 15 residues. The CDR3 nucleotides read TGTGCCAGCAGTTCCTCCGGCACAGTGGGTTCACCCCTCCACTTT. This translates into CASSSSGTVGSPLHF.

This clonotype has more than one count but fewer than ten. The CDR3 DNA is TGCGCCAGCAGTGAACCGGGTCCCTCCTACGAGCAGTACTTC. Residues: CASSEPGPSYEQYF. The rearrangement uses TRBV10-2 and TRBJ2-7; D gene uncertain. The germline CDR1 and CDR2 sequences are WSHSY and SAAADI. Trimming cost V 3 bases and J 0 bases, with 9 bases left between them. This CDR3 is built from 14 residues.

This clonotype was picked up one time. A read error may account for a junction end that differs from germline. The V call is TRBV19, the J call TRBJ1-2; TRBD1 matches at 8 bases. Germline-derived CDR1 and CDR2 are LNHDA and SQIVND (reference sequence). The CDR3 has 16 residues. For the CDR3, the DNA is TGTGCCGGTAGTATGTGGGACAGGCCAACTAACTATGGCTACACCTTC. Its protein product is CAGSMWDRPTNYGYTF.

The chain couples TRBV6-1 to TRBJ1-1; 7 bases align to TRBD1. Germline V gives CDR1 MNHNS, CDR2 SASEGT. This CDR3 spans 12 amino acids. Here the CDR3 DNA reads TGTGCGGCCGAGGGGGCGCCCACTGAAGCTTTCTTT. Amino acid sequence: CAAEGAPTEAFF.

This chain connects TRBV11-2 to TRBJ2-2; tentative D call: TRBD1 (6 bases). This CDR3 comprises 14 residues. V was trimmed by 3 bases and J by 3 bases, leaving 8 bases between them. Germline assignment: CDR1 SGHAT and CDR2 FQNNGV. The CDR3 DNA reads TGTGCCAGCAGCTTGTCAGGGGACACCGGGGAGCTGTTTTTT. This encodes CASSLSGDTGELFF. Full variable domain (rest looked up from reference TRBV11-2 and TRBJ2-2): EAGVAQSPRYKIIEKRQSVAFWCNPISGHATLYWYQQILGQGPKLLIQFQNNGVVDDSQLPKDRFSAERLKGVDSTLKIQPAKLEDSAVYLCASSLSGDTGELFFGEGSRLTVL.

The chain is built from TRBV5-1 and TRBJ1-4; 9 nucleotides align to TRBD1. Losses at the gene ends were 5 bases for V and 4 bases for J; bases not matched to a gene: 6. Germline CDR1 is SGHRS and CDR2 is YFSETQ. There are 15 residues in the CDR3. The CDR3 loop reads CASRRDRVVNEKLFF. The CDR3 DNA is TGCGCCAGCAGGAGGGACAGGGTGGTTAATGAAAAACTGTTTTTT.

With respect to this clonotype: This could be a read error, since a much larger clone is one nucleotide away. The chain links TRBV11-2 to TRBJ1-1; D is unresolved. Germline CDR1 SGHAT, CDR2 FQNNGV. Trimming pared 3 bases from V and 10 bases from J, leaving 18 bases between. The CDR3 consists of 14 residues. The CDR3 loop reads CASSFVVPRDGAFF. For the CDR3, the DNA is TGTGCCAGCAGCTTCGTAGTCCCAAGGGATGGAGCTTTCTTT.

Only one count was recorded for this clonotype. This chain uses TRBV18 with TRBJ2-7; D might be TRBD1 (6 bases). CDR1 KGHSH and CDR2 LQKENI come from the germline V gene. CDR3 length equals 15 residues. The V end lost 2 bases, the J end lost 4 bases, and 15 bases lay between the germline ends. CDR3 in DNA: TGTGCCAGCTCACCAGCGTCAGGGGCGGAGTACGAGCAGTACTTC. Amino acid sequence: CASSPASGAEYEQYF.

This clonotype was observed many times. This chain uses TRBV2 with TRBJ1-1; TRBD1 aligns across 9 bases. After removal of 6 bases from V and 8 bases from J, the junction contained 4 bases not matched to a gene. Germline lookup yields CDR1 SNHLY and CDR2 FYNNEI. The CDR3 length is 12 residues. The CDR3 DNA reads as TGTGCCAGCAGAGCCGGGACAGGGGAAGCTTTCTTT. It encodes CASRAGTGEAFF.

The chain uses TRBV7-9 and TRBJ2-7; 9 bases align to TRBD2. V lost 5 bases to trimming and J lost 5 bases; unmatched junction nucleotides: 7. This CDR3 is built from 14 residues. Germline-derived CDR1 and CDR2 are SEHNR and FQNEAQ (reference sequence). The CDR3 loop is CASSPGLALHEQYF. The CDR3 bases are TGTGCCAGCAGCCCGGGACTAGCCCTCCACGAGCAGTACTTC.

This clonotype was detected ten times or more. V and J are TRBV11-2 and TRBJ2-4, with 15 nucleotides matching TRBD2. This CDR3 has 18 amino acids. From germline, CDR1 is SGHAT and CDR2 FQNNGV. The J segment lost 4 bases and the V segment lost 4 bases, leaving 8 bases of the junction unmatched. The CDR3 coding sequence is TGTGCCAGCAGCTCCGGACTAGCGGGAGGGCCGCTAAAAAACATTCAGTACTTC. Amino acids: CASSSGLAGGPLKNIQYF.